Reported below is one TCR beta chain. The CDR3 has 12 residues. In germline, CDR1 is LGHNT, CDR2 FRNRAP. Losses at the gene ends were 5 bases for V and 9 bases for J; bases not matched to a gene: 4. The authors' processing: Amplified reference gene primers provided the basis for estimating nucleated cell counts. Produced via immunoSEQ multiplex PCR; TCRdb's table is partial and in-frame only. V and J calls and clone size are as listed in that table; D and trimming were resolved from the DNA. This table has 30,000 to 40,000 clones, around nine tenths appearing once. This specimen comes from a study of blood T cell repertoires in COVID-19. About the research overall: Samples came from the United States, Italy and Spain, spanning acute and convalescent COVID-19. T cells, B-cell-depleted T cells, or PBMCs supplied cDNA or gDNA.

The J gene is TRBJ2-1, the V gene TRBV12-5, with 7 bases that match TRBD2. Sequences were obtained from peripheral blood. This TCR derives from a man between 65 and 79 years old with active COVID-19. In DNA form, the CDR3 reads TGTGCTAGTGGTGGGGAGGGTGTTGAGCAGTTCTTC. Encoded protein: CASGGEGVEQFF.